This TCR beta chain emerged from a study of cytomegalovirus exposure and HLA in healthy donors (dated by TCRdb to 2016 to 2017). Study-wide context: A later analysis indicated that the roughly 120 validation repertoires were generated on the platform also employed for the approximately 690 repertoires of the first cohort. High-throughput TCR immunosequencing, statistical association of individual TCRs with disease status, and machine learning were combined to predict cytomegalovirus infection status. The study was designed to test whether signatures of past pathogen exposure could be identified by cataloging public T cell receptors. Besides the first cohort of about 730 subjects, a separate validation cohort made up of roughly 130 different subjects was used.

The donors were included in the validation cohort of 100 to 150 subjects, a group kept apart from the roughly 700-subject first cohort. Findings and caveats that apply to the study as a whole: Most TCR sequences were seen in very few donors, while some public TCRs were found in many individuals. The study gave a list of under 200 TCR beta chains associated with cytomegalovirus. All 120 or so repertoires were used to score co-occurrence in the validation cohort in a later analysis, because that analysis had no HLA typing for the cohort. Subsequent analysis determined that TCRs grouped into clusters in the first cohort also showed a tendency toward co-occurrence across the 90 to 150 validation repertoires, and 94% of cluster scores exceeded 0. Cytomegalovirus status was reported to be diagnosed by the classifier with high specificity and sensitivity in both the original and validation cohorts. It was suggested by the authors that the approach could potentially be generalized to other disease states and immunological phenotypes. In vitro tests confirmed that a few of the cytomegalovirus-associated TCR beta chains recognize cytomegalovirus antigens.

The library was generated by the immunoSEQ multiplex PCR assay. The authors' analysis ran thus. A statistical classification framework was built to diagnose cytomegalovirus status from the catalog of TCR beta chain sequences. What TCRdb holds here is the immuneACCESS table cut down to in-frame rearrangements. Part of the clones is not present; checked against another copy, under half of the missing clones reflect an unresolved V gene, and the others are unexplained. V and J calls and clone size are those listed in that table; D and trimming were worked out from the DNA. This sample is represented by around 190,000 clones; approximately 86% of them were singletons. The ten largest clonotypes hold around 7.2% of the sample. Counted from cysteine to phenylalanine, this CDR3 has 17 amino acids. Here the CDR3 DNA is all that survives: 51 bases in frame from base 1. The germline V gene encodes CDR1 SGHVS and CDR2 FNYEAQ. The junction shows trimming of 5 bases on V and 3 bases on J, plus 23 bases between the germline ends.

For this clone: Its antigen remains undetermined. Per-base qualities were not stored, and no clone one base away is much larger.

The TCR comes from a man between 25 and 39 years old in good health and CMV-seropositive. The chain joins TRBV7-6 to TRBJ2-7; TRBD1 is perhaps the D gene, given 6 matching bases. Material for sequencing was PBMCs. The base sequence is TGTGCCAGCAGCCCAGGACGGCCGGGACACAGTATCTACGAGCAGTACTTC. Translation gives CASSPGRPGHSIYEQYF.